These 27 T cell receptor beta chains came from one sample sequenced in a study of blood T cell repertoires in COVID-19. TCRdb's table, derived via immunoSEQ multiplex PCR, lists solely in-frame clones and lacks some. The sample has around 280,000 clones, 86% seen once. The source material was peripheral blood. The origin of the receptors is a young woman who had recovered from COVID-19.

This sequence joins TRBV6-5 and TRBJ2-1; 9 bases align to TRBD2. CDR1 MNHEY and CDR2 SVGAGI come from the germline V gene. The CDR3 loop spans 14 amino acids. Trimming removed 6 bases from V and 6 bases from J; junction bases left unmatched: 6. The CDR3: CASRNSGGVNEQFF. DNA of the CDR3: TGTGCCAGCAGGAATAGCGGGGGAGTCAATGAGCAGTTCTTC.

The V gene is TRBV5-1, the J gene TRBJ2-2; D is perhaps TRBD1 (5 bases). V was trimmed by 2 bases and J by 6 bases, leaving 11 bases between them. The CDR3 runs 14 residues. The germline V gene has CDR1 SGHRS and CDR2 YFSETQ. The CDR3 DNA reads TGCGCCAGCAGCTTAGACAGTTCGGCCGGGGAGCTGTTTTTT. It codes for CASSLDSSAGELFF.

V is TRBV6-6 and J is TRBJ1-2; tentatively, D is TRBD1 (6 bases). Germline loops: CDR1 MNHNY, CDR2 SVGAGI (reference sequence). The CDR3 totals 13 residues. The V end lost 7 bases, the J end lost 3 bases, and 12 bases lay between the germline ends. DNA of the CDR3: TGTGCCAGCACCTTTTCAGGGGACTATGGCTACACCTTC. Its protein product is CASTFSGDYGYTF.

This clone was detected once. The rearrangement joins TRBV7-9 to TRBJ2-7, with D unresolved. The germline V gene encodes CDR1 SEHNR and CDR2 FQNEAQ (reference sequence). Trimming shortened V by 5 bases and J by 3 bases, and 8 bases separated the two germline ends. The CDR3 totals 12 residues. CDR3 loop: CASSPSGYEQYF. The CDR3 bases are TGTGCCAGCAGCCCGAGTGGCTACGAGCAGTACTTC.

The table lists this clone with a count of one. V usage is TRBV6-2 or TRBV6-3 and J usage is TRBJ1-6; TRBD1 matches at 9 bases. The length of the CDR3 is 13 residues. Germline V CDR1 and CDR2: MNHEY, SVGEGT. Trimming cost V 4 bases and J 10 bases; bases outside gene matches: 2. The CDR3 nucleotides are TGTGCCAGCAGTTCACAGGGGGCATCACCCCTCCACTTT. It is translated as CASSSQGASPLHF.

J is TRBJ2-5 and V is TRBV12-3 or TRBV12-4, with D unresolved. The V gene lost 2 bases and the J gene lost 2 bases, with 6 bases spanning the gap. The CDR3 contains 13 residues. The DNA for the CDR3 is TGTGCCAGCAGTTTACTCTCGCAAGAGACCCAGTACTTC. This sequence encodes CASSLLSQETQYF.

This rearrangement joins TRBV19 to TRBJ1-1; D may be TRBD1 (5 bases). V lost 3 bases and J lost 0, with 11 bases in between. This CDR3 is built from 15 residues. Germline V lookup: CDR1 LNHDA, CDR2 SQIVND (reference sequence). For the CDR3, the DNA is TGTGCCAGTAGTATTTACAGGACCTTGAACACTGAAGCTTTCTTT. Translation gives CASSIYRTLNTEAFF.

J is TRBJ2-5 and V is TRBV6-1; perhaps TRBD1 as D (6 bases). V lost 1 base and J lost 4, with 16 bases in between. Germline V gene lookup returns CDR1 MNHNS and CDR2 SASEGT. This CDR3 is built from 16 residues. In nucleotides, the CDR3 is TGTGCCAGCAGTGAAGGGGGCAGGGGTTTTCGAGAGACCCAGTACTTC. Residues: CASSEGGRGFRETQYF.

The rearrangement joins TRBV24-1 to TRBJ2-6; 7 nucleotides align to TRBD1. This CDR3 comprises 17 residues. Per germline, CDR1 KGHDR and CDR2 SFDVKD. The V and J ends lost 6 bases and 4 bases, in that order; junction bases with no gene match: 11. The CDR3 bases are TGTGCCACCAGTTTGACAGGGTCCTCTGAAGGGGCCAACGTCCTGACTTTC. Protein product: CATSLTGSSEGANVLTF.

This clone was counted only a few times. The V and J genes are TRBV7-9 and TRBJ2-5; 8 bases agree with TRBD1. The germline gives CDR1 SEHNR, CDR2 FQNEAQ (reference sequence). V lost 5 bases, J lost 5 bases, and 10 bases stayed unmatched. There are 15 residues in the CDR3. Here the CDR3 reads CASSTGQGNFETQYF. CDR3 DNA: TGTGCCAGCAGCACCGGACAGGGAAATTTCGAGACCCAGTACTTC. The full variable domain, with the rest looked up from reference TRBV7-9 and TRBJ2-5, is DTGVSQNPRHKITKRGQNVTFRCDPISEHNRLYWYRQTLGQGPEFLTYFQNEAQLEKSRLLSDRFSAERPKGSFSTLEIQRTEQGDSAMYLCASSTGQGNFETQYFGPGTRLLVL.

This clone was recorded a few times. The genes are TRBV29-1 and TRBJ1-1, with 7 bases aligning to TRBD1. CDR3 length equals 12 residues. CDR1 and CDR2 (germline): SQVTM, ANQGSEA. The V segment lost 8 bases and the J segment 1 base; nucleotides outside the gene matches: 4. For the CDR3, the DNA is TGCAGCTTTAGACAGGGGAACACTGAAGCTTTCTTT. Amino acid sequence: CSFRQGNTEAFF.

This clone was counted once. V gene TRBV27 combines with J gene TRBJ1-2; 9 nucleotides line up with TRBD1. The CDR3 is 14 residues long. J gave up 6 bases and V 5 bases, and 7 bases lay outside the gene matches. Per germline, CDR1 MNHEY and CDR2 SMNVEV (reference sequence). The CDR3 reads CASSLGQGWDGYTF. The CDR3 DNA follows: TGTGCCAGCAGTCTAGGACAGGGGTGGGATGGCTACACCTTC.

The chain uses TRBV5-6 and TRBJ2-7; TRBD1 matches at 7 bases. V trimming: 8 bases; J trimming: 3 bases; junction bases outside the gene matches: 14. The V gene's germline CDR1 is SGHDT and CDR2 YYEEEE. The CDR3 has 15 amino acids. The CDR3 DNA reads as TGTGCCAGTAGCCCGGGACAGTTATTCCACTACGAGCAGTACTTC. This sequence encodes CASSPGQLFHYEQYF.

The chain is built from TRBV5-4 and TRBJ2-1, with D maybe TRBD1 (5 bases). The V gene's germline CDR1 is SGHNT and CDR2 YYREEE (reference sequence). The CDR3 is 13 amino acids. The V end lost 4 bases, the J end lost 6 bases, and 11 bases lay between the germline ends. In nucleotides, the CDR3 is TGTGCCAGCAGCCCCCCAGGGATCAATGAGCAGTTCTTC. Protein product: CASSPPGINEQFF.

The rearrangement links TRBV10-3 to TRBJ1-1; 11 bases line up with TRBD1. Trimming cost V 6 bases and J 0 bases; bases outside gene matches: 3. CDR3 length: 15 amino acids. Germline V gene data show CDR1 as ENHRY and CDR2 as SYGVKD. CDR3 loop: CAISGQGALNTEAFF. The CDR3 coding sequence is TGTGCCATCAGCGGACAGGGGGCGCTGAACACTGAAGCTTTCTTT.

The gene calls are TRBV9 and TRBJ1-1; the D gene is possibly TRBD1 (6 bases). The CDR3 covers 15 residues. The germline V and J ends were trimmed by 3 bases and 4 bases, with 16 bases remaining between them. CDR1 and CDR2 from the germline V gene are SGDLS and YYNGEE. The CDR3 DNA is TGTGCCAGCAGCGACTCGGGGGGCATGACCACTGAAGCTTTCTTT. Amino acid sequence: CASSDSGGMTTEAFF.

The V gene is TRBV27, the J gene TRBJ2-7; 7 positions agree with TRBD2. The V gene's germline CDR1 is MNHEY and CDR2 SMNVEV (reference sequence). CDR3 size: 13 residues. The J segment lost 5 bases and the V segment lost 2 bases, leaving 3 bases of the junction unmatched. In DNA form, the CDR3 reads TGTGCCAGCAGTTTAAGCGGGGCCCACGAGCAGTACTTC. It codes for CASSLSGAHEQYF.

The chain recombines TRBV6-5 with TRBJ2-7; D might be TRBD2 (6 bases). Looked up from germline, CDR1 is MNHEY and CDR2 is SVGAGI. The CDR3 runs to 15 residues. Deletions cut 6 bases from V and 5 bases from J, with 20 bases between. The CDR3 bases are TGTGCCAGCAGGGTTGCCCACGGGAGTTCCCACGAGCAGTACTTC. Encoded protein: CASRVAHGSSHEQYF.

The genes are TRBV3-1 (or the pseudogene TRBV3-2) and TRBJ1-1; 7 bases fit TRBD1. V dropped 5 bases and J dropped 0; count of bases not matched to a gene: 9. CDR1 is LGHDT, CDR2 YNNKEL, per germline (reference sequence). The CDR3 sequence is 16 residues long. The CDR3 DNA sequence: TGTGCCAGCAGCTCCCGGGACAGAGACATGAACACTGAAGCTTTCTTT. Its translation: CASSSRDRDMNTEAFF.

The CDR3 here is CASSMLMGSERGYEQYF. The CDR3 nucleotides read TGTGCCAGTAGTATGCTTATGGGGAGCGAGCGGGGCTACGAGCAGTACTTC. The chain carries TRBV19 and TRBJ2-7; 7 bases fit TRBD2. V trimming: 3 bases; J trimming: 3 bases; junction bases outside the gene matches: 14. CDR1 LNHDA and CDR2 SQIVND come from the germline V gene (reference sequence). CDR3 length equals 17 residues.

CDR3 region: CAIGGEGFVYGYTF. As DNA, the CDR3 is TGTGCCATCGGGGGGGAGGGATTCGTTTATGGCTACACCTTC. The gene calls are TRBV10-3 and TRBJ1-2; possible D gene TRBD1, 5 bases. Trimming pared 8 bases from V and 5 bases from J, leaving 18 bases between. CDR3 size: 14 residues. Per germline, CDR1 ENHRY and CDR2 SYGVKD.

The CDR3 is CASSYYRDKEKLFF. DNA for the CDR3: TGTGCCAGCTCGTACTACCGGGACAAGGAAAAACTGTTTTTT. This chain joins TRBV18 and TRBJ1-4, with D possibly being TRBD1 (6 bases). The germline CDR1 and CDR2 sequences are KGHSH and LQKENI. V was trimmed by 6 bases and J by 8 bases, leaving 16 bases between them. This CDR3 spans 14 amino acids.

The chain carries TRBV11-3 and TRBJ2-7, with 7 bases matching TRBD1. Germline V gene data show CDR1 as SGHNT and CDR2 as YENEEA. The ends lost 1 base at V and 4 bases at J; junction bases unmatched: 7. CDR3 length: 15 residues. The CDR3 is CASSLAPGQRYEQYF. The CDR3 DNA sequence: TGTGCCAGCAGCTTAGCTCCGGGACAGCGTTACGAGCAGTACTTC.

This rearrangement joins TRBV19 to TRBJ2-7; TRBD2 matches 9 bases. The germline V gene has CDR1 LNHDA and CDR2 SQIVND (reference sequence). Unmatched junction bases numbered 9, after V lost 7 bases and J lost 2 bases. The CDR3 spans 15 residues. In DNA, the CDR3 is TGTGCCAGTAAAGTTGCTAGCGGGGTCGCCTACGAGCAGTACTTC. Its protein product is CASKVASGVAYEQYF.

The chain joins TRBV30 to TRBJ1-3; 7 positions match TRBD1. The CDR3 contains 13 residues. Germline V gene sequence: CDR1 GTSNPN, CDR2 SVGIG (reference sequence). Unmatched junction bases numbered 7, after V lost 3 bases and J lost 8 bases. CDR3 in amino acids: CAWRERGPDTIYF. DNA for the CDR3: TGTGCCTGGAGGGAGAGGGGGCCGGACACCATATATTTT.

The V and J genes are TRBV19 and TRBJ1-1; TRBD1 matches at 7 bases. Trimming at V came to 10 bases and at J to 0 bases, leaving 11 bases not matched to a gene. The germline gives CDR1 LNHDA, CDR2 SQIVND (reference sequence). The CDR3 is 15 residues long. CDR3 sequence: CATDIGGTVNTEAFF. The CDR3, as DNA: TGTGCCACCGATATTGGCGGGACAGTGAACACTGAAGCTTTCTTT. Together with reference TRBV19 and TRBJ1-1, the CDR3 gives the full variable domain: DGGITQSPKYLFRKEGQNVTLSCEQNLNHDAMYWYRQDPGQGLRLIYYSQIVNDFQKGDIAEGYSVSREKKESFPLTVTSAQKNPTAFYLCATDIGGTVNTEAFFGQGTRLTVV.

The genes are TRBV19 and TRBJ1-5, with unresolved D. The V gene lost 5 bases and the J gene lost 4 bases, with 9 bases spanning the gap. CDR1 and CDR2 (germline): LNHDA, SQIVND (reference sequence). The CDR3 length is 13 residues. Here the CDR3 DNA reads TGTGCCAGTAGTCCGGCACTAAATCAGCCCCAGCATTTT. Its translation: CASSPALNQPQHF. Full variable domain (rest looked up from reference TRBV19 and TRBJ1-5): DGGITQSPKYLFRKEGQNVTLSCEQNLNHDAMYWYRQDPGQGLRLIYYSQIVNDFQKGDIAEGYSVSREKKESFPLTVTSAQKNPTAFYLCASSPALNQPQHFGDGTRLSIL.